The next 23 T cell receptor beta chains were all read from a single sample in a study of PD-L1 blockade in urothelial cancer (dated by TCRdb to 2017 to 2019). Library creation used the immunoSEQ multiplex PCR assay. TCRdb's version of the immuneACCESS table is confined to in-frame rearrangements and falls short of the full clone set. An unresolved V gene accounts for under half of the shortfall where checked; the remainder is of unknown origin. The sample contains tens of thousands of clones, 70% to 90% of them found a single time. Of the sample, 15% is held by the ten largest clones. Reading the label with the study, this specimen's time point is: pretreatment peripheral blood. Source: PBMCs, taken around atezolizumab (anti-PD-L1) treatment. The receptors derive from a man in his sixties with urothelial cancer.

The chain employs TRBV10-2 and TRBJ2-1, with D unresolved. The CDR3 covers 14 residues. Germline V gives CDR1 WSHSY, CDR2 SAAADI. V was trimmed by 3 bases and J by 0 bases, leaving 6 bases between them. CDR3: CASSDRSSYNEQFF. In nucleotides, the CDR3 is TGCGCCAGCAGTGATCGCAGCTCCTACAATGAGCAGTTCTTC.

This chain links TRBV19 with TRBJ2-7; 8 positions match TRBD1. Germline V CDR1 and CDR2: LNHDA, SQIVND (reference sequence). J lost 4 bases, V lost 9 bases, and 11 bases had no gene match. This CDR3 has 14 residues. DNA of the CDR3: TGTGCCAGCAGTGGGTCAGGGGGCGTATACGAGCAGTACTTC. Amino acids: CASSGSGGVYEQYF.

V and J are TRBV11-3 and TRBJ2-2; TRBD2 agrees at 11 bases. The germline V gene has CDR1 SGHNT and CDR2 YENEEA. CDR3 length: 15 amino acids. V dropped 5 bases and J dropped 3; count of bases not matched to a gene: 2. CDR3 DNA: TGTGCCAGCAGCACTAGCGGGGGTGACACCGGGGAGCTGTTTTTT. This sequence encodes CASSTSGGDTGELFF. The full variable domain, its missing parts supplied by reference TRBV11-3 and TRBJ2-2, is EAGVVQSPRYKIIEKKQPVAFWCNPISGHNTLYWYLQNLGQGPELLIRYENEEAVDDSQLPKDRFSAERLKGVDSTLKIQPAELGDSAVYLCASSTSGGDTGELFFGEGSRLTVL.

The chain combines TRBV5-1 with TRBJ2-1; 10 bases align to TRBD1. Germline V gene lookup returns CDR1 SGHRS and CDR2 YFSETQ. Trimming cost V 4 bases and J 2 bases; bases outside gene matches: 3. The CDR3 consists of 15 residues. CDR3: CASSPGTGAYNEQFF. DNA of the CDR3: TGCGCCAGCAGCCCTGGGACAGGGGCCTACAATGAGCAGTTCTTC. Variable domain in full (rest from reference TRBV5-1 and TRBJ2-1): KAGVTQTPRYLIKTRGQQVTLSCSPISGHRSVSWYQQTPGQGLQFLFEYFSETQRNKGNFPGRFSGRQFSNSRSEMNVSTLELGDSALYLCASSPGTGAYNEQFFGPGTRLTVL.

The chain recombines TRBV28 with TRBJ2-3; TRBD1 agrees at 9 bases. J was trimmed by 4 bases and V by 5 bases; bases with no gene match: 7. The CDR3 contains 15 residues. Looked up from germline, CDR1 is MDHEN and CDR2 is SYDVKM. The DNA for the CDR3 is TGTGCCAGCAGTCCAGCTGGGACAGGGTCAGATACGCAGTATTTT. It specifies CASSPAGTGSDTQYF.

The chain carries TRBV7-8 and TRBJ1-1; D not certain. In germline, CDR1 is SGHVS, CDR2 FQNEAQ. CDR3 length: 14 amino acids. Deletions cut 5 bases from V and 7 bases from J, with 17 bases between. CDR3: CASSQNSGDFEAFF. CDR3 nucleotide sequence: TGTGCCAGCAGCCAGAATTCGGGTGACTTTGAAGCTTTCTTT.

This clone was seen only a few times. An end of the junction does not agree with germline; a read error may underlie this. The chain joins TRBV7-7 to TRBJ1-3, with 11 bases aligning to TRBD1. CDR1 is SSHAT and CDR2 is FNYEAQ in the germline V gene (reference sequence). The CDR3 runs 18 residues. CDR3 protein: CASSPGQGARTSGNTIYF. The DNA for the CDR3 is TGTGCTAGCAGCCCAGGACAGGGGGCGCGAACTTCTGGAAACACCATATATTTT.

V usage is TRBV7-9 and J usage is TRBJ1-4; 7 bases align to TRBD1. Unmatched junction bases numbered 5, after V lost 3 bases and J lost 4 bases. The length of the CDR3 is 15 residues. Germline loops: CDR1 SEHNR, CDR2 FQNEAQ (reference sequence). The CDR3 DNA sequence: TGTGCCAGCAGCTTTTCCGGGACAGTTAATGAAAAACTGTTTTTT. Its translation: CASSFSGTVNEKLFF.

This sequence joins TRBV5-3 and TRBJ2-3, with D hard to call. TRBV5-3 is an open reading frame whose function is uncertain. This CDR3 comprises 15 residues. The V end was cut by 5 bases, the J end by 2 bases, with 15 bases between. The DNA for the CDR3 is TGTGCCAGAAGGAGTCGCCGTCAATCCACAGATACGCAGTATTTT. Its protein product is CARRSRRQSTDTQYF.

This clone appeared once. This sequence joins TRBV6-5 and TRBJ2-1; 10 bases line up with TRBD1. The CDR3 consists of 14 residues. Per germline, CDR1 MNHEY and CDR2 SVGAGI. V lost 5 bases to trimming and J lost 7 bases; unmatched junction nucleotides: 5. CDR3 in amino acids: CASSRQGAKNEQFF. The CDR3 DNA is TGTGCCAGCAGTCGACAGGGGGCCAAAAATGAGCAGTTCTTC.

This chain's CDR3 is CASSMGEVGNGELFF. CDR3 bases: TGTGCCAGTAGTATGGGGGAGGTTGGCAACGGGGAGCTGTTTTTT. This rearrangement joins TRBV19 to TRBJ2-2; D possibly corresponds to TRBD2 (6 bases). This CDR3 contains 15 residues. Looked up from germline, CDR1 is LNHDA and CDR2 is SQIVND (reference sequence). Between the trimmed V and J ends, which lost 3 bases and 7 bases, there was a span of 15 bases.

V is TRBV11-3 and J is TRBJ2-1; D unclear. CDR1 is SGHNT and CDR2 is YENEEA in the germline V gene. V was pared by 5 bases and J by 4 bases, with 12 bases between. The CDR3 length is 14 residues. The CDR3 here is CASSGGIGYNEQFF. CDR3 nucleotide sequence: TGTGCCAGCAGCGGCGGTATAGGATACAATGAGCAGTTCTTC. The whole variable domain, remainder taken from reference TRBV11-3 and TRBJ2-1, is EAGVVQSPRYKIIEKKQPVAFWCNPISGHNTLYWYLQNLGQGPELLIRYENEEAVDDSQLPKDRFSAERLKGVDSTLKIQPAELGDSAVYLCASSGGIGYNEQFFGPGTRLTVL.

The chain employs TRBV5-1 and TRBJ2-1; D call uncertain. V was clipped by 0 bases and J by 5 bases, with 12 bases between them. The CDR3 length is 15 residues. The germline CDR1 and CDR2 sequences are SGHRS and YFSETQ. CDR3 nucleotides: TGCGCCAGCAGCTTGGAGGCGGCTAGAGACAATGAGCAGTTCTTC. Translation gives CASSLEAARDNEQFF.

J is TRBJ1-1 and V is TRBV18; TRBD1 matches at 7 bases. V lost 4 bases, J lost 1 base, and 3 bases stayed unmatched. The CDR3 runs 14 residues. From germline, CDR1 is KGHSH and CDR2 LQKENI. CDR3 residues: CASSLDRENTEAFF. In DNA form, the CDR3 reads TGTGCCAGCTCACTTGACAGGGAGAACACTGAAGCTTTCTTT.

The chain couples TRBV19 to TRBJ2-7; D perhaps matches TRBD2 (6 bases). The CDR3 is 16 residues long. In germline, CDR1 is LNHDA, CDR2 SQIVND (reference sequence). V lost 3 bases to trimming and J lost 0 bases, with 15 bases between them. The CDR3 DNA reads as TGTGCCAGTAGTATGGGCTCCGGGACTCACTCCTACGAGCAGTACTTC. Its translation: CASSMGSGTHSYEQYF. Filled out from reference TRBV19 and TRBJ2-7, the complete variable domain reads DGGITQSPKYLFRKEGQNVTLSCEQNLNHDAMYWYRQDPGQGLRLIYYSQIVNDFQKGDIAEGYSVSREKKESFPLTVTSAQKNPTAFYLCASSMGSGTHSYEQYFGPGTRLTVT.

The CDR3 is CASSIDLSGRSVTQHF. The CDR3, as DNA: TGTGCCAGTAGTATAGATCTTAGCGGACGGAGTGTAACCCAGCATTTT. The genes are TRBV19 and TRBJ1-5, with D uncertain. V lost 0 bases and J 11 bases, leaving 20 bases between the germline ends. The germline V gene has CDR1 LNHDA and CDR2 SQIVND (reference sequence). The CDR3 spans 16 residues.

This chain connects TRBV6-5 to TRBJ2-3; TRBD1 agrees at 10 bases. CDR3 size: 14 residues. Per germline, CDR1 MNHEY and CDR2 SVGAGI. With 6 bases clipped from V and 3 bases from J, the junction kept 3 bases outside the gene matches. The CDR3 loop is CASRTGGWTDTQYF. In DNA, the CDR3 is TGTGCCAGCAGGACAGGGGGCTGGACAGATACGCAGTATTTT.

Here the CDR3 reads CSVATGDSNQPQHF. The DNA of the CDR3 is TGCAGCGTAGCTACAGGAGATAGCAATCAGCCCCAGCATTTT. The rearrangement links TRBV29-1 to TRBJ1-5; the D gene is possibly TRBD1 (5 bases). The V gene's germline CDR1 is SQVTM and CDR2 ANQGSEA. V was cut by 6 bases and J by 0 bases, with 12 bases left in between. This CDR3 spans 14 amino acids. Full variable domain (outside the CDR3, taken from reference TRBV29-1 and TRBJ1-5): SAVISQKPSRDICQRGTSLTIQCQVDSQVTMMFWYRQQPGQSLTLIATANQGSEATYESGFVIDKFPISRPNLTFSTLTVSNMSPEDSSIYLCSVATGDSNQPQHFGDGTRLSIL.

CDR3 in amino acids: CASAWEGQETQYF. DNA for the CDR3: TGTGCCAGCGCCTGGGAGGGCCAAGAGACCCAGTACTTC. The chain links TRBV7-9 to TRBJ2-5; 7 nucleotides align to TRBD2. The CDR3 runs to 13 residues. V shed 8 bases, J shed 1 base, and the junction held 4 bases outside the gene matches. The V gene's germline CDR1 is SEHNR and CDR2 FQNEAQ (reference sequence).

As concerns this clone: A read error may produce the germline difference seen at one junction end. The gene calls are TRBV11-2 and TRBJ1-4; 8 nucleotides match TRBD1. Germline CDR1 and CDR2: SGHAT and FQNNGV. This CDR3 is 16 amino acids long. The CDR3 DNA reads TGTGCCAGCAGCCTAGAACCGGGACAGGCTAATGAAAAACTGTTTTTT. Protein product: CASSLEPGQANEKLFF.

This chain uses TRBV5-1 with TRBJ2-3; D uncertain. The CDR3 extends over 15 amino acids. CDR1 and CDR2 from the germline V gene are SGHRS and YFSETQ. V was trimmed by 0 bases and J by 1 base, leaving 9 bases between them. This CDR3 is CASSLATSGTDTQYF. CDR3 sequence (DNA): TGCGCCAGCAGCTTGGCGACTTCCGGCACAGATACGCAGTATTTT.

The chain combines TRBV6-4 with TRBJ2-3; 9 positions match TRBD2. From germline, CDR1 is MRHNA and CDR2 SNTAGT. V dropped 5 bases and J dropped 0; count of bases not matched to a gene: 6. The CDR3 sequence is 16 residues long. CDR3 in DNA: TGTGCCAGCAGTCCCTCTGCGGGGGGGAGCACAGATACGCAGTATTTT. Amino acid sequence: CASSPSAGGSTDTQYF.

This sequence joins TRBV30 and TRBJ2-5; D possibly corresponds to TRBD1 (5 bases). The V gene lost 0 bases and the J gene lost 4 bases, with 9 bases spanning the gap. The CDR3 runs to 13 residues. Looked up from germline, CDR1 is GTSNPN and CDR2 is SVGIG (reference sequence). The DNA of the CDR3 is TGTGCCTGGAGTGTCGGCAGGGCAGAGACCCAGTACTTC. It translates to CAWSVGRAETQYF.